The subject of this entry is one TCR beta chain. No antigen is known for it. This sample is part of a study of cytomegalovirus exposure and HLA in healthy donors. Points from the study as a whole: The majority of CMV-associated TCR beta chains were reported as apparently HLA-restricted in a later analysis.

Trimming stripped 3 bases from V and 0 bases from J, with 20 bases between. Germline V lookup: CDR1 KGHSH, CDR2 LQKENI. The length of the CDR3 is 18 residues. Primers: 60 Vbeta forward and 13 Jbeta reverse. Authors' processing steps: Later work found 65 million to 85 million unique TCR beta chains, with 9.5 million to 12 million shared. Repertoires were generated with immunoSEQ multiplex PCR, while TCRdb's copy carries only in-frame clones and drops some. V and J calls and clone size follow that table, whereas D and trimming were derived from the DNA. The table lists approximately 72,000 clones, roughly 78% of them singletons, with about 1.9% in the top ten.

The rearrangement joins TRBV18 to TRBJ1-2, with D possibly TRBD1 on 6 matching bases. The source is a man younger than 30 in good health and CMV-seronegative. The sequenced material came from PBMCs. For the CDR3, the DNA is TGTGCCAGCTCACCCGGACAGAGCTATGGGTTGACTAACTATGGCTACACCTTC. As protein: CASSPGQSYGLTNYGYTF.